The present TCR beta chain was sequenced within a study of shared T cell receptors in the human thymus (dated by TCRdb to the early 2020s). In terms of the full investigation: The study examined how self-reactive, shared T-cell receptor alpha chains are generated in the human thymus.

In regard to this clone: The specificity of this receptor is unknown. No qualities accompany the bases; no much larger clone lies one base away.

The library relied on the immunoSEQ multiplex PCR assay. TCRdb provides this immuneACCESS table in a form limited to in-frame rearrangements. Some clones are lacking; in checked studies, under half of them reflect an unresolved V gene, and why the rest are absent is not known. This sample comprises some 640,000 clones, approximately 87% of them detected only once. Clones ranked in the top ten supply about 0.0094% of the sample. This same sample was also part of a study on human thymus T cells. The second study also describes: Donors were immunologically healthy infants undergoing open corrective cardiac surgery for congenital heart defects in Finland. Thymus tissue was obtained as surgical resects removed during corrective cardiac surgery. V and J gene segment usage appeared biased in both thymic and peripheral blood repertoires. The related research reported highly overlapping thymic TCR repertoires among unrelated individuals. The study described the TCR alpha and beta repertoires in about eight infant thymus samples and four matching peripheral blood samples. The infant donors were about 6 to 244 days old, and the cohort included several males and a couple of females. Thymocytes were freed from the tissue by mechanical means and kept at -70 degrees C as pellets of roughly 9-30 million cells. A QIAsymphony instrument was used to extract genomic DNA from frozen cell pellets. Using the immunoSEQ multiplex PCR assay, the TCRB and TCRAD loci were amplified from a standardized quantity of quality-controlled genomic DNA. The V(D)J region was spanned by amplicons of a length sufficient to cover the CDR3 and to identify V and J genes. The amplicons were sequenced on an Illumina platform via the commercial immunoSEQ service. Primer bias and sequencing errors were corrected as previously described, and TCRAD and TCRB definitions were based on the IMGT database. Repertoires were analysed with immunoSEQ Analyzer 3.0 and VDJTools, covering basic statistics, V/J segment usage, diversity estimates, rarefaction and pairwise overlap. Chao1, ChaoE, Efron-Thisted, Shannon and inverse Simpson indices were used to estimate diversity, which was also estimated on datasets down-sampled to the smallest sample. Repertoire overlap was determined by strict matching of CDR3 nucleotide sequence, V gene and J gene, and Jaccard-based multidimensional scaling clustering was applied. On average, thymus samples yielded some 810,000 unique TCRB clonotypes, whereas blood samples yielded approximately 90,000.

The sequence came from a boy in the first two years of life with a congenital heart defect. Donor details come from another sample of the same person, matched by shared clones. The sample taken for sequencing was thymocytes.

The DNA sequence follows: TGTGCCAGCAGTTTATCGGTCTTAGCAGCAGATACGCAGTATTTT. This codes for CASSLSVLAADTQYF. The chain was built from TRBV27 and TRBJ2-3; no D segment can be confidently identified. From the cysteine up to the phenylalanine, the CDR3 has a length of 15 residues. The only DNA kept is the CDR3, 45 bases in frame from the first base. The germline V gene (reference sequence) gives CDR1 as MNHEY and CDR2 as SMNVEV. Trimming removed 0 bases from V and 4 bases from J, leaving 11 bases between the germline ends.